The T cell receptor beta chain under discussion was sequenced for a study of blood T cell repertoires in COVID-19. Study-level background: The study drew acute and convalescent COVID-19 samples from the United States, Italy and Spain. The cDNA or gDNA used as material had been derived from T cells, B-cell-depleted T cells, or PBMCs.

How the authors handled the data: Using reference gene primer amplification, nucleated cell counts were estimated. Repertoires were generated with immunoSEQ multiplex PCR, while TCRdb's copy carries only in-frame clones and drops some. V and J calls and clone size follow that table, whereas D and trimming were derived from the DNA. The sample contains tens of thousands of clones, more than 75% of which appear only once. The receptor comes from a human donor in a cohort sampled during active COVID-19. Material for sequencing was peripheral blood.

CDR3 bases: TGTGCCATCAGTGAATCGACAGGGCGTGGTGAAAAACTGTTTTTT. It is translated as CAISESTGRGEKLFF. The chain has TRBV10-3 and TRBJ1-4, with TRBD1 identical over 7 bases. J gave up 7 bases and V 3 bases, and 8 bases lay outside the gene matches. This CDR3 is built from 15 residues. CDR1 ENHRY and CDR2 SYGVKD come from the germline V gene.